This TCR beta chain was identified in a study of T cells expressing NK-cell markers. Overall study context: Sequencing covered eight donors, seven HCMV-seropositive and one seronegative.

Germline CDR1 reads MNHEY; CDR2 reads SMNVEV (reference sequence). The CDR3 contains 14 residues. Overall study findings and caveats: Once again these clonotypes came out on top in the CD3+CD56-NKG2C+ fraction of a handful of donors.

TCRdb re-called the 5' RACE reads; every CDR3 protein appears as one record, without DNA. The sample totals about 30,000 distinct CDR3 sequences. A note on this clonotype: Its antigen remains unknown.

Sequenced material: blood T cells: a sorted CD56 or NKG2C T cell subset, CD4+ or CD8+ T cells, or bulk PBMC T cells (not recorded which). The V gene is TRBV27, the J gene TRBJ2-1; TCRdb reports TRBD1, a call that lacks DNA to check it against. The TCR originated in a woman aged 18 to 75 in good health. The CDR3 sequence: CASSSRRQGGEQFF.